This record looks at one TCR beta chain sequence and its context. What this receptor recognizes is not known. No base-level quality is on record; no much larger clone is a single base apart. Each collaborating institution followed its own protocols to collect whole blood in K2EDTA tubes. For TCRbeta analysis, collaborator samples were shipped as frozen whole blood, as isolated PBMCs, or as DNA extracted from either sample type. This sample was included in a study of blood T cell repertoires in COVID-19 (dated by TCRdb to the early 2020s). Study-wide context: Samples covering the acute and convalescent phases of COVID-19 were provided by collaborators in the United States, Italy and Spain. The sample metadata nearly always contained a de-identified subject ID, COVID-19 status, age in years and sex. Where available, HLA class I and class II types were obtained from metadata supplied by the sample provider rather than from assay-based typing. The repertoires were released in a freely available public database intended as a resource for research on the immune response to SARS-CoV-2. The samples were drawn from two sources: the first 160 participants of the ongoing ImmuneRACE study, and fewer than 1,500 subjects contributed by 6 global collaborators. The dataset comprised deeply sampled blood TCRbeta repertoires from subjects exposed to, actively infected with, or recovered from COVID-19. The material from the prospective study consisted of cDNA or gDNA derived from T cells, B-cell-depleted T cells, or PBMCs.

General findings and caveats noted by the study authors: Clinical and demographic metadata were provided uncurated, with the amount varying by source and participant.

TCRbeta CDR3 regions were amplified from genomic DNA by means of the immunoSEQ Assay, a bias-controlled multiplex PCR. Regarding the original processing steps: Within the assay, amplification of reference gene primers was used to estimate how many nucleated cells each sample contained. Sequence reads were collapsed and filtered to measure the absolute abundance of every unique TCRbeta CDR3 rearrangement. Productive Simpson clonality was computed per sample as the square root of Simpson's diversity index over productive rearrangements. TCRdb limited this immuneACCESS table to in-frame rearrangements with V and J called. A share of clones is missing; checked studies link under half to unresolved V genes, and the rest is unexplained. Clonal size and the V and J genes are those of that table, whereas D and trimming came from the DNA. This sample holds over 400,000 clones; 70% to 90% were observed only once. The ten largest clones add up to about 3.2% of the sample.

From V the trimming removes 1 base and from J it removes 11 bases, while the gene matches leave 4 bases of the junction unaccounted for. The CDR3 numbers 11 residues from cysteine through phenylalanine. Just the 33-base CDR3 DNA is kept, in frame starting at base 1. According to the germline V gene (reference sequence), CDR1 reads DFQATT and CDR2 reads SNEGSKA. The rearranged chain carries TRBV20-1 and TRBJ1-1; the junction holds 7 bases that match TRBD1. The receptor comes from a human donor in a cohort sampled during active COVID-19. The sample taken for sequencing was peripheral blood. The nucleotide sequence is TGCAGTGCTAGAGGGACAGGAGGGGCTTTCTTT. This translates into CSARGTGGAFF.